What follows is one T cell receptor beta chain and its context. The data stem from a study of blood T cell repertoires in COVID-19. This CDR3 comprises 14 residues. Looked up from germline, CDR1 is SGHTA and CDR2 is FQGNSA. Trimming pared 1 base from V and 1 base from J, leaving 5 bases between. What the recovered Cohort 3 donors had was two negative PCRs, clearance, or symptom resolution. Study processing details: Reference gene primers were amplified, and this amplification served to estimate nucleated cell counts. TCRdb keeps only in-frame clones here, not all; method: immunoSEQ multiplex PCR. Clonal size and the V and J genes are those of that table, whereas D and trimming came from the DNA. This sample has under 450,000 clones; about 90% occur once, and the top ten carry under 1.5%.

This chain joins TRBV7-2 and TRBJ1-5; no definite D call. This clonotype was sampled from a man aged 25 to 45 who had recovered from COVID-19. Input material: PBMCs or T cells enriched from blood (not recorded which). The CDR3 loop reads CASSLGQSNQPQHF. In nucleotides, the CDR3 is TGTGCCAGCAGCTTAGGGCAGAGCAATCAGCCCCAGCATTTT.